Shown below are 12 T cell receptor beta chains from a single sample sequenced in a study of cytomegalovirus exposure and HLA in healthy donors. Sequencing used immunoSEQ multiplex PCR; TCRdb keeps in-frame clones, though not all of them. The sample consists of roughly 330,000 clones, roughly nine tenths of them appearing once. The sample consisted of PBMCs. These TCRs come from a woman aged 25 to 39 in good health and CMV-seropositive.

The chain uses TRBV11-2 and TRBJ2-1; D remains ambiguous. The germline V gene encodes CDR1 SGHAT and CDR2 FQNNGV. The CDR3 has 14 amino acids. V lost 1 base to trimming and J lost 5 bases, with 9 bases between them. The CDR3 here is CASSLGFSHNEQFF. CDR3 bases: TGTGCCAGCAGCTTAGGGTTCAGCCACAATGAGCAGTTCTTC.

The V and J genes are TRBV7-6 and TRBJ2-6; the D is unclear. Germline CDR1 reads SGHVS; CDR2 reads FNYEAQ. The CDR3 spans 14 residues. Trimming cost V 5 bases and J 3 bases, with 8 bases left between them. CDR3 region: CASSPEVGANVLTF. Written as DNA, the CDR3 is TGTGCCAGCAGCCCAGAGGTTGGGGCCAACGTCCTGACTTTC.

This chain links TRBV7-8 with TRBJ1-2; the D gene is possibly TRBD1 (6 bases). This CDR3 has 13 residues. CDR1 is SGHVS and CDR2 is FQNEAQ in the germline V gene. The germline V and J ends were trimmed by 5 bases and 3 bases, with 10 bases remaining between them. The CDR3 spells CASSLQGDYGYTF. DNA of the CDR3: TGTGCCAGCAGCCTACAGGGAGACTATGGCTACACCTTC.

The CDR3 DNA reads TGCAGTGCTACAGGTAGCTACGAGCAGTACTTC. It is translated as CSATGSYEQYF. The chain joins TRBV20-1 to TRBJ2-7; D is unresolved. This CDR3 region has 11 residues. The germline V gene has CDR1 DFQATT and CDR2 SNEGSKA (reference sequence). Trimming removed 4 bases at V and 3 bases at J, with 7 bases between.

The chain joins TRBV11-3 to TRBJ2-1, with D hard to call. Deletions cut 2 bases from V and 10 bases from J, with 9 bases between. The CDR3 runs 12 residues. CDR1 is SGHNT, CDR2 YENEEA, per germline. CDR3 DNA: TGTGCCAGCAGCTTAAGGGTGGGGGAGCAGTTCTTC. The encoded protein is CASSLRVGEQFF.

This chain links TRBV7-2 with TRBJ2-1; D may match TRBD1 or TRBD2 (6 bases each). The CDR3 consists of 16 residues. Trimming cost V 1 base and J 8 bases, with 18 bases left between them. Germline V gene lookup returns CDR1 SGHTA and CDR2 FQGNSA. CDR3 sequence (DNA): TGTGCCAGCAGCTTAGTGCTTTCGGGGGCTAGGGATGAGCAGTTCTTC. It is translated as CASSLVLSGARDEQFF.

The chain is built from TRBV5-6 and TRBJ2-2; TRBD2 is a possible D gene (5 bases). The ends were cut back, 0 bases at V and 2 bases at J, with 8 bases in the middle. There are 15 residues in the CDR3. Germline CDR1 SGHDT, CDR2 YYEEEE. CDR3 loop: CASSLVRGNTGELFF. The DNA of the CDR3 is TGTGCCAGCAGCTTGGTACGGGGAAACACCGGGGAGCTGTTTTTT.

The chain recombines TRBV6-5 with TRBJ2-1, with D possibly being TRBD2 (5 bases). Germline CDR1 and CDR2: MNHEY and SVGAGI. V was cut by 5 bases and J by 8 bases, with 19 bases left in between. This CDR3 has 15 residues. This chain's CDR3 is CASSTLLGSIHEQFF. Here the CDR3 DNA reads TGTGCCAGCAGTACCTTACTAGGATCTATCCATGAGCAGTTCTTC.

This sequence joins TRBV4-3 and TRBJ1-6, with TRBD1 as a possible D gene (5 bases). This CDR3 comprises 15 residues. The germline V gene has CDR1 LGHNA and CDR2 YSLEER. With 0 bases removed from V and 10 bases from J, the gap between germline ends came to 13 bases. CDR3 nucleotides: TGCGCCAGCAGCCAAGACGTGCAGGGTAGATCACCCCTCCACTTT. Residues: CASSQDVQGRSPLHF.

This chain links TRBV10-3 with TRBJ2-7; 7 bases are a match to TRBD2. Germline V gene data show CDR1 as ENHRY and CDR2 as SYGVKD. V was clipped by 3 bases and J by 4 bases; unmatched bases: 6. The CDR3 totals 14 residues. The CDR3 region has the DNA TGTGCCATCAGTGACGGTGGCGGGGGTTACGAGCAGTACTTC. Its translation: CAISDGGGGYEQYF.

The rearrangement links TRBV5-4 to TRBJ2-7; 7 nucleotides line up with TRBD2. Germline-derived CDR1 and CDR2 are SGHNT and YYREEE (reference sequence). Trimming took 3 bases from V and 2 from J; bases not matched to a gene: 5. This CDR3 has 14 residues. This chain's CDR3 is CASSWGTNPYEQYF. CDR3 nucleotides: TGTGCCAGCAGCTGGGGGACTAATCCCTACGAGCAGTACTTC.

This rearrangement joins TRBV5-6 to TRBJ2-3; D gene unclear. Germline V gene lookup returns CDR1 SGHDT and CDR2 YYEEEE. V was shortened by 2 bases and J by 4 bases, with 5 bases between the two germline ends. The CDR3 length is 12 residues. CDR3 sequence: CASSFNADTQYF. The CDR3 coding sequence is TGTGCCAGCAGCTTTAACGCAGATACGCAGTATTTT.